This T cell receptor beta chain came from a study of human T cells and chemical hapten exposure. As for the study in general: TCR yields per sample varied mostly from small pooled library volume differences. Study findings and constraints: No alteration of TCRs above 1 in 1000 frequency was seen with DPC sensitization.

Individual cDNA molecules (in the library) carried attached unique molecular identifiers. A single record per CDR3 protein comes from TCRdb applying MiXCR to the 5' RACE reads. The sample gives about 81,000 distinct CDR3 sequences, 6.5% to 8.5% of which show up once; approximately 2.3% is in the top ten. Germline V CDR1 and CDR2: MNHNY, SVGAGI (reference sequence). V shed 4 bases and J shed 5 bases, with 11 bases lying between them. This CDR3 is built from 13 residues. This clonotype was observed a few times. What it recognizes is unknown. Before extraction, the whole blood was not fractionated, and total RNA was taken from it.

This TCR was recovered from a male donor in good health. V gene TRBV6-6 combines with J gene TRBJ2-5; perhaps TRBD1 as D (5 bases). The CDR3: CASSLRQSETQYF. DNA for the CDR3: TGTGCCAGCAGTTTACGACAGTCGGAGACCCAGTACTTC.